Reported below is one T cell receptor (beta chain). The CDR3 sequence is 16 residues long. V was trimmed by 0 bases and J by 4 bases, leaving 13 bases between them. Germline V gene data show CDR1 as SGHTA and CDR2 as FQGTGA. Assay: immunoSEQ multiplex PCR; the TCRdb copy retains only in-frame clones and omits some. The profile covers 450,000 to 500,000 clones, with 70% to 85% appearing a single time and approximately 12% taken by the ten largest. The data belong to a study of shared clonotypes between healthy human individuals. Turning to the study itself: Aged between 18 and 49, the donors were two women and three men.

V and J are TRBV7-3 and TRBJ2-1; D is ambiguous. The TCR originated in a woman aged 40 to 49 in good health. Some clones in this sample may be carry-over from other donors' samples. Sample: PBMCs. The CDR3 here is CASSLTAGYIYNEQFF. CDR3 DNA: TGTGCCAGCAGCTTAACTGCAGGTTACATTTACAATGAGCAGTTCTTC. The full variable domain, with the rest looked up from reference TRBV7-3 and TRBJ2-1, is GAGVSQTPSNKVTEKGKYVELRCDPISGHTALYWYRQSLGQGPEFLIYFQGTGAADDSGLPNDRFFAVRPEGSVSTLKIQRTERGDSAVYLCASSLTAGYIYNEQFFGPGTRLTVL.